Listed below are T cell receptor beta chains from one sample, sequenced in a study of shared clonotypes between healthy human individuals. The method was immunoSEQ multiplex PCR; TCRdb's version includes in-frame clones alone and lacks a portion of them. The sample contains over 400,000 clones, around 85% of which appear only once. The specimen was PBMCs. Source of these receptors: a woman in her thirties or forties in good health. Some clones in this sample may be carry-over from other donors' samples. Each CDR3 is given without its conserved first and last residue.

V gene,J gene,CDR3 protein
TRBV5-4,TRBJ2-1,ASSLSYNEQF
TRBV28,TRBJ2-7,ASKDYEQY
TRBV5-1,TRBJ2-1,ASSPGLAGGNEQF
TRBV10-3,TRBJ1-1,AISEWMNTEAF
TRBV5-1,TRBJ2-3,ASSLGPAEGTDTQY
TRBV6-6,TRBJ2-5,ASRAAHLGETQY
TRBV5-4,TRBJ1-4,ASSWDRSNEKLF
TRBV18,TRBJ1-2,ASSPNPGWEHYGYT
TRBV6-4,TRBJ2-1,ASSDSGTGEVDEQF
TRBV15,TRBJ2-1,ATSPLSGRNHNEQF
TRBV7-9,TRBJ2-2,ASSLASGNTGELF
TRBV7-2,TRBJ1-1,ASSRGAEGEAF
TRBV7-9,TRBJ2-1,AVPRLAGLSSSYNEQF
TRBV7-2,TRBJ2-5,ASGRTGQETQY
TRBV25-1,TRBJ2-3,ASSVASLAPTDTQY
TRBV7-4,TRBJ2-7,ASSSGGRLKEYEQY
TRBV7-2,TRBJ2-5,ASSPSRAQETQY
TRBV14,TRBJ2-7,ASSAYRGQGGEQY
TRBV25-1,TRBJ2-7,ASSGEGLAGGSAYEQY
TRBV5-6,TRBJ2-1,ASSLGGQGGSYNEQF
TRBV5-4,TRBJ2-7,ASSRDHYEQY
TRBV6-6,TRBJ2-7,ASSPLTSGKYEQY
TRBV10-1,TRBJ2-3,ASSGQTHTQY
TRBV28,TRBJ2-1,ASSLSLDPLF
TRBV2,TRBJ1-1,ASSEAVGALRAF
TRBV7-9,TRBJ2-1,ASSPRDTHEQF
TRBV19,TRBJ2-5,ASSNVYQETQY
TRBV7-2,TRBJ2-5,ASSLDGAGGFETQY
TRBV29-1,TRBJ1-1,SVETGPEAF
TRBV28,TRBJ2-1,ASRTSGRYNEQF
TRBV6-5,TRBJ1-3,ASQSSGNTIY
TRBV6-5,TRBJ2-1,ASSYSTSGSYNEQF
TRBV30,TRBJ2-5,AWSVLFRETQY
TRBV7-9,TRBJ2-1,ASSPPGTSNEQF
TRBV11-2,TRBJ1-1,ASSSLFGRRNTEAF
TRBV11-2,TRBJ2-1,ASTRAGGYNEQF
TRBV27,TRBJ1-2,ASSGRRGLYGYT
TRBV7-3,TRBJ2-1,ASSLDPINEQF
TRBV28,TRBJ1-2,ASRVGLGIYGYT
TRBV6-1,TRBJ1-2,ASSEDHRVEYGYT
TRBV11-2,TRBJ2-5,ASSRRSGQLQETQY
TRBV28,TRBJ2-1,ASSWTVYNEQF
TRBV6-5,TRBJ2-7,ASGRLAGVYEQY
TRBV9,TRBJ2-1,ASSGNSGAYNEQF
TRBV18,TRBJ1-1,ASSAEFVNTEAF
TRBV7-9,TRBJ2-1,ASSLAQAGHNEQF
TRBV6-1,TRBJ2-3,ASRDRGPTDTQY
TRBV7-3,TRBJ2-3,ASSPVGGSTDTQY
TRBV18,TRBJ2-5,ASSPPQGETQY
TRBV30,TRBJ2-5,AWDRGEETQY
TRBV9,TRBJ2-3,ASSKTSGSTDTQY
TRBV7-9,TRBJ2-2,ASSFRTNTGELF
TRBV27,TRBJ2-1,ASSSKAGGPYPLGNEQF
TRBV5-1,TRBJ2-2,ASSLAGPRQGTGGELF
TRBV7-3,TRBJ1-1,ASSSTPMNTEAF
TRBV7-2,TRBJ2-2,ASSPPGTGGHGELF
TRBV4-1,TRBJ2-3,ASSPSGGVGDTQY
TRBV30,TRBJ2-1,AWISGSGPYNEQF